This TCR beta chain was identified during a study of T cell responses to AZD1222 COVID-19 vaccine. About this clone: Its antigen is not identified.

This table comes from immunoSEQ multiplex PCR, and its TCRdb copy is limited to in-frame clones, with some not included. The data hold over 95,000 clones, with roughly 91% observed a single time. The ends lost 2 bases at V and 6 bases at J; junction bases unmatched: 7. CDR3 length equals 16 residues. CDR1 SGHNT and CDR2 YYREEE come from the germline V gene (reference sequence). Study conclusions and caveats: Dominant CD4 TCR responses targeted spike regions 160-218 and 743-854. Repertoires were obtained solely post-peak T cell response. Once two AZD1222 doses were given, Spike-specific TCR breadth and depth went up. White British donors predominated, females outnumbered males, and clonal diversity was possibly underestimated.

This chain joins TRBV5-4 and TRBJ2-2; 10 bases align to TRBD1. The source material was peripheral blood, sampled on day 0 of AZD1222 vaccination. The TCR comes from an adult in good health. In nucleotides, the CDR3 is TGTGCCAGCAGCTTTGGGACAGGGGTTGGTCCCGGGGAGCTGTTTTTT. Translating gives CASSFGTGVGPGELFF.